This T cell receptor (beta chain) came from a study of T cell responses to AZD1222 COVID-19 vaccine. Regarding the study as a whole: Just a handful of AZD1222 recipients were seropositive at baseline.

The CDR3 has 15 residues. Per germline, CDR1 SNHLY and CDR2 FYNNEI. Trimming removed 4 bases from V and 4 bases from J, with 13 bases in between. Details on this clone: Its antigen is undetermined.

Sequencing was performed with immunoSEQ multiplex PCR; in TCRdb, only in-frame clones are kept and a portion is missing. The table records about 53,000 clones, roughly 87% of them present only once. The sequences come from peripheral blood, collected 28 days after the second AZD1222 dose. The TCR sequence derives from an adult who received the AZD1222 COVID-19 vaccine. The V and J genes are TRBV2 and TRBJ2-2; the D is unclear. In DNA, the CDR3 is TGTGCCAGCAGTGTGACATCCCCGGGCACCGGGGAGCTGTTTTTT. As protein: CASSVTSPGTGELFF.